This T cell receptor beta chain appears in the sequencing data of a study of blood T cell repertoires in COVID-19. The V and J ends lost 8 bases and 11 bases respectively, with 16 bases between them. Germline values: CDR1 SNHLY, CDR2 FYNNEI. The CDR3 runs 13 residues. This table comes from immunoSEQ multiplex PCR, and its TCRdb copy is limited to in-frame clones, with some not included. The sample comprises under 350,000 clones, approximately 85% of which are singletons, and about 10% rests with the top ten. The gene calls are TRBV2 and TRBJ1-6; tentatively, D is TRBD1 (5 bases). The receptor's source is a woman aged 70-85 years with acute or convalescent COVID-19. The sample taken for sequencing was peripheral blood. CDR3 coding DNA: TGTGCCAGCGCATGGGGGGTTGGTGCACCCCTCCACTTT. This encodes CASAWGVGAPLHF. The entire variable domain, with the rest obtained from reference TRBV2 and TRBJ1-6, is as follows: EPEVTQTPSHQVTQMGQEVILRCVPISNHLYFYWYRQILGQKVEFLVSFYNNEISEKSEIFDDQFSVERPDGSNFTLKIRSTKLEDSAMYFCASAWGVGAPLHFGNGTRLTVT.